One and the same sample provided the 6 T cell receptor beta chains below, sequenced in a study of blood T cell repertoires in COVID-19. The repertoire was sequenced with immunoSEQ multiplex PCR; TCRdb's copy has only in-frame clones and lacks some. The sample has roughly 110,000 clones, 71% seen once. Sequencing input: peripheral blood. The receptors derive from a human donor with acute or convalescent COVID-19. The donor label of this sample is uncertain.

As DNA, the CDR3 is TGTGCCAGCAGCAGGGGGAGCCGAGGCACAGATACGCAGTATTTT. Translating gives CASSRGSRGTDTQYF. The V gene is TRBV11-2, the J gene TRBJ2-3, with D possibly TRBD1 on 6 matching bases. Germline values: CDR1 SGHAT, CDR2 FQNNGV. The CDR3 runs 15 residues. Trimming removed 5 bases from V and 1 base from J, with 13 bases in between.

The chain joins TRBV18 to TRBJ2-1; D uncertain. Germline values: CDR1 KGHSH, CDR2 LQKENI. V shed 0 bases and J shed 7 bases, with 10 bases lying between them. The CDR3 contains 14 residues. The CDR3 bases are TGTGCCAGCTCACCACCTAGCAAGATAAATGAGCAGTTCTTC. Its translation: CASSPPSKINEQFF.

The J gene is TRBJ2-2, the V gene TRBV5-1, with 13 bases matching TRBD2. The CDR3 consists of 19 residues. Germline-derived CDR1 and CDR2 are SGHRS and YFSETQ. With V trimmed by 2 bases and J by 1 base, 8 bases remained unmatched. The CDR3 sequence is CASSFRGTSGAVNTGELFF. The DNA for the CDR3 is TGCGCCAGCAGCTTTCGGGGGACTAGCGGGGCTGTGAACACCGGGGAGCTGTTTTTT.

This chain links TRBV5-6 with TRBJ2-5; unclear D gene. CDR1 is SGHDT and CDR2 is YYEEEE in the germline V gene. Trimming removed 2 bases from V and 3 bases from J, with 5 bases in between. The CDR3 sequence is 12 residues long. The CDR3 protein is CASSFEEETQYF. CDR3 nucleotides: TGTGCCAGCAGCTTCGAGGAAGAGACCCAGTACTTC.

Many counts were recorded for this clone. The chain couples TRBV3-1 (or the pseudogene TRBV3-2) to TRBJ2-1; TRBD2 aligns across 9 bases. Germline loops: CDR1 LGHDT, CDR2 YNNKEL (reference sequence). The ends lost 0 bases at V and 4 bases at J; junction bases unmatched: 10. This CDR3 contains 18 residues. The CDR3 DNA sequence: TGTGCCAGCAGCCAAGACCCTGGGCGGGGGGGCATTTACAATGAGCAGTTCTTC. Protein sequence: CASSQDPGRGGIYNEQFF.

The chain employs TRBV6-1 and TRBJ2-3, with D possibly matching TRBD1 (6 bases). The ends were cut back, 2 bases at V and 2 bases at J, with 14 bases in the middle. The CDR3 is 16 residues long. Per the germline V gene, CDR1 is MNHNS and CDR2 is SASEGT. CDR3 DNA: TGTGCCAGCAGTGAAAACCAGGGGCGCGTCACAGATACGCAGTATTTT. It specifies CASSENQGRVTDTQYF.